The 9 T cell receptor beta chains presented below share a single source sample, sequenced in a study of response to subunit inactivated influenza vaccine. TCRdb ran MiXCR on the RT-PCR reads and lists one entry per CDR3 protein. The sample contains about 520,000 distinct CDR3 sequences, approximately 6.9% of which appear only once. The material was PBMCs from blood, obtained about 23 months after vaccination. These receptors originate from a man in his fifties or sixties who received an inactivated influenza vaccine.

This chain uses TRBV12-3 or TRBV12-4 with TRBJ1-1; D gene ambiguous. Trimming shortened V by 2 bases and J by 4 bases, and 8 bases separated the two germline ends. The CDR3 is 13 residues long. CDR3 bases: TGTGCCAGCAGTTTACTGGCAGGCACTGAAGCTTTCTTT. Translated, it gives CASSLLAGTEAFF.

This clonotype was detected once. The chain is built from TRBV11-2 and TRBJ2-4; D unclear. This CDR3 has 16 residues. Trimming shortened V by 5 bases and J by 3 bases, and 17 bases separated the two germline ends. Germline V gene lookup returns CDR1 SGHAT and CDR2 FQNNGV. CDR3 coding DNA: TGTGCCAGCAGCCTCGGGTGGTCCTTGAACAAAAACATTCAGTACTTC. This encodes CASSLGWSLNKNIQYF.

CDR3 residues: CSAAGGSSYEQYF. DNA for the CDR3: TGCAGTGCCGCAGGGGGAAGTTCCTACGAGCAGTACTTC. The gene calls are TRBV20-1 and TRBJ2-7; the match to TRBD1 covers 7 bases. The CDR3 has 13 amino acids. Unmatched junction bases numbered 6, after V lost 6 bases and J lost 1 base. CDR1 is DFQATT and CDR2 is SNEGSKA in the germline V gene (reference sequence).

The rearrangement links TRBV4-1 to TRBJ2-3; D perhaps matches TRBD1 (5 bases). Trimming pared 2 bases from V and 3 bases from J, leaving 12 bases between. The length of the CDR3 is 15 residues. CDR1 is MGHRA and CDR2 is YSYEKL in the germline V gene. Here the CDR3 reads CASSQSLTVTDTQYF. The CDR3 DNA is TGCGCCAGCAGCCAAAGCCTGACAGTAACAGATACGCAGTATTTT.

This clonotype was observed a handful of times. This CDR3 is CASRPGQGREKLFF. The CDR3 DNA reads TGTGCCAGCAGGCCCGGACAGGGTCGGGAAAAACTGTTTTTT. The chain uses TRBV12-3 or TRBV12-4 and TRBJ1-4, with 8 bases aligning to TRBD1. The CDR3 is 14 amino acids. Germline trimming cut 6 bases from V and 8 bases from J; bases unmatched to any gene: 8.

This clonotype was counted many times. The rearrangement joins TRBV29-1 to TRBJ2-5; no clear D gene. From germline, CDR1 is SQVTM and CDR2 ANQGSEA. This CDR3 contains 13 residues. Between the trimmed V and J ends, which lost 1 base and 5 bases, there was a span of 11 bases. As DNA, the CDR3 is TGCAGCGTTGAAGGCACTCAAGGGGAGACCCAGTACTTC. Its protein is CSVEGTQGETQYF.

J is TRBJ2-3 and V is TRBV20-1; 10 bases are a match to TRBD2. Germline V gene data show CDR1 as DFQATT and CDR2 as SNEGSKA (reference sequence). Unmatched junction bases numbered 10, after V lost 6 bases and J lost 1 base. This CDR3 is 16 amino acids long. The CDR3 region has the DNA TGCAGTGCCCGAGGGAGCGGGAGGGGGGGCACAGATACGCAGTATTTT. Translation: CSARGSGRGGTDTQYF.

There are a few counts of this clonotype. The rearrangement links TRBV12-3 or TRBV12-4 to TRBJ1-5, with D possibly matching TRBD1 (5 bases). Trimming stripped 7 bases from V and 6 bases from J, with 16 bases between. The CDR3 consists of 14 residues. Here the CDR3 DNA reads TGTGCCAGCACCCCGTCGGGGGTATCTCAGCCCCAGCATTTT. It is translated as CASTPSGVSQPQHF.

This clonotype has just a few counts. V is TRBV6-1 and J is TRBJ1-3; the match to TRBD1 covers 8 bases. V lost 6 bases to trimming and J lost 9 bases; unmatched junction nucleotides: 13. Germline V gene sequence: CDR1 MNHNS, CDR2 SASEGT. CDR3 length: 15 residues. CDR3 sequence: CASRTGQGRAGTIYF. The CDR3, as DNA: TGTGCCAGCAGGACCGGACAGGGCCGAGCCGGCACCATATATTTT.